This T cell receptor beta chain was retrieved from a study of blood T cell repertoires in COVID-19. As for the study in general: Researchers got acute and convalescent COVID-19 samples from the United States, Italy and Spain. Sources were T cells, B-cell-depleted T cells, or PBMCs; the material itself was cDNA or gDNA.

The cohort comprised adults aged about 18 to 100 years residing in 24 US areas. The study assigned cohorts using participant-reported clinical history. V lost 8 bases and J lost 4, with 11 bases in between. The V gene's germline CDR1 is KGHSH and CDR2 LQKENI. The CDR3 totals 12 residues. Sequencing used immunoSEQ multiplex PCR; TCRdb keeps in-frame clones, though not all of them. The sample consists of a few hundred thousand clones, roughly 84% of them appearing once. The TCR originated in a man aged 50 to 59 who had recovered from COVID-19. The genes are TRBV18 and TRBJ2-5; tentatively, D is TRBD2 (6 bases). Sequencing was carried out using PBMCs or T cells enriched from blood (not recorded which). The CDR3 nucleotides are TGTGCCAGCAGACCCGGGGGAGAGACCCAGTACTTC. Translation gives CASRPGGETQYF. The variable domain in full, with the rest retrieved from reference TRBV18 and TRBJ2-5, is NAGVMQNPRHLVRRRGQEARLRCSPMKGHSHVYWYRQLPEEGLKFMVYLQKENIIDESGMPKERFSAEFPKEGPSILRIQQVVRGDSAAYFCASRPGGETQYFGPGTRLLVL.